These T cell receptor beta chains were read from a single sample in a study of CD8 T cells in Susac syndrome. TCRdb recomputed calls from the immunoSEQ multiplex PCR reads with MiXCR, one row per CDR3 protein. This table holds approximately 220,000 distinct CDR3 sequences, about 93% found once. Sequencing was done on a sample of CD8+ T cells from PBMCs. These receptors were taken from a human donor with multiple sclerosis. Both conserved end residues are part of each CDR3. Each record gives: V gene, J gene, D gene, CDR3 protein. The D gene is left open where the match is weak.

V: TRBV19; J: TRBJ2-1; D: NA; CDR3: CASSMTLRSYNEQFF
V: TRBV15; J: TRBJ2-3; D: NA; CDR3: CATSQSTDTQYF
V: TRBV27; J: TRBJ2-1; D: NA; CDR3: CASSLSGPTYGEQFF
V: TRBV9; J: TRBJ2-7; D: TRBD1; CDR3: CASSRGQGVTYEQYF
V: TRBV20-1; J: TRBJ2-4; D: NA; CDR3: CSASGMAKNIQYF
V: TRBV5-1; J: TRBJ2-1; D: TRBD2; CDR3: CASRTSGGYNEQFF
V: TRBV5-6; J: TRBJ2-7; D: TRBD2; CDR3: CASSLERGRSEQYF
V: TRBV19; J: TRBJ1-3; D: NA; CDR3: CASRRDPDTIYF
V: TRBV12-3/TRBV12-4; J: TRBJ2-2; D: NA; CDR3: CASSLPLQGPFF
V: TRBV6-6; J: TRBJ1-6; D: NA; CDR3: CASRPGEQPSLHF
V: TRBV12-3/TRBV12-4; J: TRBJ1-2; D: NA; CDR3: CASSFLAGNDGYTF
V: TRBV7-9; J: TRBJ2-5; D: TRBD2; CDR3: CASSFRERGDETQYF
V: TRBV11-2; J: TRBJ1-1; D: NA; CDR3: CASSLVGRTEAFF
V: TRBV29-1; J: TRBJ2-3; D: NA; CDR3: CSVAGDTKKDASTDTQYF